Detailed here is one TCR beta chain. Its antigen remains unidentified. Per-base qualities were not stored, and no clone one base away is much larger. Whole blood was collected in K2EDTA tubes by collaborating institutions according to the institutions' own protocols. Collaborator samples were shipped for TCRbeta analysis as frozen whole blood, isolated PBMCs, or DNA extracted from either sample type. The immunoSEQ Assay, a bias-controlled multiplex PCR, was used to amplify TCRbeta CDR3 regions from genomic DNA. The study's processing was this. The number of nucleated cells in each sample was estimated by amplification of reference gene primers within the assay. Sequence reads were collapsed and filtered to measure the absolute abundance of every unique TCRbeta CDR3 rearrangement. Productive Simpson clonality was computed per sample as the square root of Simpson's diversity index over productive rearrangements. TCRdb's version of the immuneACCESS table is confined to in-frame rearrangements and falls short of the full clone set. An unresolved V gene accounts for under half of the shortfall where checked; the remainder is of unknown origin. That table gives V, J and clone size, and the DNA gave D and trimming. The sample table lists over 300,000 clones, around 92% of them with a count of one. 1% to 1.5% of the sample rests with the top ten.

The data were taken from a study of blood T cell repertoires in COVID-19 (dated by TCRdb to the early 2020s). With respect to the entire study: Samples covering the acute and convalescent phases of COVID-19 were provided by collaborators in the United States, Italy and Spain. Nearly every sample came with metadata listing a de-identified subject ID, COVID-19 status, age in years and sex. HLA class I and class II types, where available, came from metadata supplied by the sample provider rather than from assay-based typing. Subjects who had been exposed to COVID-19, were actively infected with it, or had recovered from it provided the deeply sampled blood TCRbeta repertoires that made up the dataset. The repertoires were released in a freely available public database intended as a resource for research on the immune response to SARS-CoV-2. Samples came from the ongoing ImmuneRACE study (first 160 participants) plus 1,254 subjects from 6 global collaborators. The material from the prospective study consisted of cDNA or gDNA derived from T cells, B-cell-depleted T cells, or PBMCs. Study-level results and caveats: How much clinical and demographic metadata was included differed by source and by participant, and the metadata was provided uncurated.

For CDR1 and CDR2, the germline V gene (reference sequence) lists SEHNR and FQNEAQ. Its CDR3 holds 16 amino acids, cysteine through phenylalanine. Only the CDR3 portion is preserved as DNA: 48 bases, with reading frame beginning at the first base. The V and J ends are trimmed by 4 bases and 0 bases, leaving 13 bases between them. This TCR came from a man between 35 and 55 years old with acute or convalescent COVID-19. The sequence links TRBV7-9 to TRBJ1-3, with the D gene not confidently named. Source material: peripheral blood. Read as DNA, the sequence is TGTGCCAGCAGCTCTTTAGCGGCGGGCTCTGGAAACACCATATATTTT. Translated, this gives CASSSLAAGSGNTIYF.